These 4 T cell receptor beta chains originate from one sample sequenced in a study of T-cell reconstitution after alpha-beta-depleted transplantation in children. Unique molecular identifiers were used in preparing the TCRbeta library. TCRdb ran MiXCR on the PCR reads and lists one entry per CDR3 protein. Here the sample spans approximately 650,000 distinct CDR3 sequences, over 10% being singletons. The starting material was PBMCs, obtained before TCRalphabeta/CD19-depleted stem cell transplant. These receptors were collected from a girl under 10 years old with congenital amegakaryocytic thrombocytopenia, due to receive a stem cell transplant.

This clonotype was picked up many times. This chain links TRBV5-1 with TRBJ2-5, with no clear D. Germline values: CDR1 SGHRS, CDR2 YFSETQ. CDR3 size: 15 residues. V was clipped by 1 base and J by 2 bases, with 12 bases between them. The CDR3 nucleotides are TGCGCCAGCAGCTTGACTGCAACGACTCAAGAGACCCAGTACTTC. Translating it yields CASSLTATTQETQYF.

This clonotype showed up many times. The chain links TRBV29-1 to TRBJ2-1; TRBD1 agrees at 8 bases. CDR3 length: 11 amino acids. With V trimmed by 6 bases and J by 12 bases, 7 bases remained unmatched. Germline lookup yields CDR1 SQVTM and CDR2 ANQGSEA. The CDR3 loop reads CSVHGQGGQFF. CDR3 nucleotides: TGCAGCGTGCACGGACAGGGAGGGCAGTTCTTC.

The chain employs TRBV5-1 and TRBJ2-5; the D gene is possibly TRBD2 (6 bases). The length of the CDR3 is 15 residues. Trimming left V 5 bases short and J 0 bases short, with 14 bases between. CDR1 SGHRS and CDR2 YFSETQ come from the germline V gene. The CDR3 region is CASSFQRANQETQYF. Here the CDR3 DNA reads TGCGCCAGCAGTTTCCAGCGGGCCAACCAAGAGACCCAGTACTTC.

The genes are TRBV4-1 and TRBJ2-2; TRBD2 matches at 15 bases. The V gene end was trimmed by 4 bases and the J gene end by 6 bases; junction bases not matched to a gene: 3. CDR3 length: 16 residues. CDR1 and CDR2 from the germline V gene are MGHRA and YSYEKL. The CDR3 loop is CASSLGLAGGPGELFF. Here the CDR3 DNA reads TGCGCCAGCAGCCTGGGACTAGCGGGAGGACCCGGGGAGCTGTTTTTT.